Following are 32 T cell receptor beta chains from one sample sequenced in a study of long-term antiretroviral therapy in people with HIV. The assay, immunoSEQ v3.0, was run at survey level. Method: immunoSEQ multiplex PCR; TCRdb's copy keeps in-frame clones and lacks some. The sample contains just over 20,000 clones, approximately 82% of which appear only once. Source: unsorted PBMCs, taken 0.5 years after starting antiretroviral therapy. These receptor sequences come from a man younger than 35 with HIV.

The chain has TRBV28 and TRBJ2-3, with 8 bases fitting TRBD2. Germline V lookup: CDR1 MDHEN, CDR2 SYDVKM. Trimming at V came to 8 bases and at J to 1 base, leaving 14 bases not matched to a gene. The CDR3 is made up of 17 amino acids. The CDR3 coding sequence is TGTGCCAGCCCCCCCGGGAGGGCCGCGGTAGGCACAGATACGCAGTATTTT. Amino acids: CASPPGRAAVGTDTQYF.

CDR3 residues: CASIPGHTDYEQYF. In DNA, the CDR3 is TGTGCCAGCATCCCCGGACACACCGACTACGAGCAGTACTTC. This chain connects TRBV6-1 to TRBJ2-7, with a weak D call TRBD1 (5 bases). V shed 7 bases and J shed 3 bases, with 16 bases lying between them. Germline assignment: CDR1 MNHNS and CDR2 SASEGT. The CDR3 is made up of 14 amino acids.

CDR3 bases: TGTGCCAGCTCACCAATCCAGAAACTAGCGGGAGTCGAGGGGGAGCTGTTTTTT. It is translated as CASSPIQKLAGVEGELFF. The rearrangement joins TRBV18 to TRBJ2-2, with TRBD2 matching 11 bases. With V trimmed by 2 bases and J by 8 bases, 13 bases remained unmatched. The germline CDR1 and CDR2 sequences are KGHSH and LQKENI. CDR3 length: 18 residues.

V gene TRBV4-1 combines with J gene TRBJ1-4, with 8 bases fitting TRBD1. CDR1 and CDR2 from the germline V gene are MGHRA and YSYEKL. The length of the CDR3 is 17 residues. Losses at the gene ends were 1 base for V and 5 bases for J; bases not matched to a gene: 9. In DNA, the CDR3 is TGCGCCAGCAGCCAAGTTGGTACGAGGACAGGGAATGAAAAACTGTTTTTT. Amino acid sequence: CASSQVGTRTGNEKLFF.

CDR3 amino acids: CASSLAAASYEQYF. In nucleotides, the CDR3 is TGTGCCAGCAGCTTGGCAGCGGCCTCCTACGAGCAGTACTTC. The chain combines TRBV5-5 with TRBJ2-7, with D perhaps matching TRBD2 (5 bases). CDR3 length: 14 residues. V lost 0 bases, J lost 0 bases, and 7 bases lay in between. Germline V lookup: CDR1 SGHKS, CDR2 YYEKEE (reference sequence).

The chain links TRBV27 to TRBJ2-5; TRBD2 aligns across 7 bases. J gave up 4 bases and V 4 bases, and 9 bases lay outside the gene matches. CDR1 is MNHEY and CDR2 is SMNVEV in the germline V gene (reference sequence). This CDR3 is built from 15 residues. The CDR3 reads CASSSPRGGGETQYF. CDR3 bases: TGTGCCAGCAGTTCCCCTAGGGGCGGGGGAGAGACCCAGTACTTC.

The genes are TRBV7-2 and TRBJ2-1; 15 bases line up with TRBD2. The CDR3 has 19 amino acids. Germline V gene data show CDR1 as SGHTA and CDR2 as FQGNSA. Trimming at V came to 2 bases and at J to 2 bases, leaving 7 bases not matched to a gene. The CDR3 reads CASSLPGLAGGLTYNEQFF. CDR3 DNA: TGTGCCAGCAGCTTACCGGGACTAGCGGGGGGCCTTACCTACAATGAGCAGTTCTTC.

The V gene is TRBV18, the J gene TRBJ2-5; D gene ambiguous. Germline V gives CDR1 KGHSH, CDR2 LQKENI. There are 15 residues in the CDR3. Trimming removed 2 bases at V and 0 bases at J, with 10 bases between. This CDR3 is CASSPISGNQETQYF. The CDR3 nucleotides read TGTGCCAGCTCACCAATCTCCGGAAACCAAGAGACCCAGTACTTC.

This rearrangement joins TRBV29-1 to TRBJ2-7, with D tentatively TRBD2 (5 bases). This CDR3 is 13 amino acids long. The V and J ends lost 1 base and 7 bases respectively, with 14 bases between them. Germline V gives CDR1 SQVTM, CDR2 ANQGSEA. CDR3 sequence (DNA): TGCAGCGTTGAAGGTCCCGATCCGGGGGAGCAGTACTTC. It translates to CSVEGPDPGEQYF.

The J gene is TRBJ2-2, the V gene TRBV6-5; the D gene could be TRBD1 or TRBD2 (5 bases each). V was cut by 4 bases and J by 1 base, with 10 bases left in between. This CDR3 region has 15 residues. Per germline, CDR1 MNHEY and CDR2 SVGAGI. The CDR3 DNA follows: TGTGCCAGCAGTTTTAGGGACCTGAACACCGGGGAGCTGTTTTTT. Protein: CASSFRDLNTGELFF.

The chain is built from TRBV10-3 and TRBJ2-3; weak D call: TRBD1 (7 bases). The CDR3 contains 14 residues. Germline V gene lookup returns CDR1 ENHRY and CDR2 SYGVKD. V gave up 8 bases and J gave up 0 bases, with 12 bases separating them. The chain's CDR3 is CAIEAGGSTDTQYF. CDR3 sequence (DNA): TGTGCCATCGAGGCAGGGGGGAGCACAGATACGCAGTATTTT.

This clone was observed a few times. V and J are TRBV30 and TRBJ2-2; D gene uncertain. This CDR3 spans 13 amino acids. CDR1 and CDR2 from the germline V gene are GTSNPN and SVGIG (reference sequence). Between the trimmed V and J ends, which lost 2 bases and 10 bases, there was a span of 14 bases. The CDR3 here is CAWSPPLAAELFF. The CDR3 DNA reads as TGTGCCTGGAGTCCCCCCTTGGCCGCGGAGCTGTTTTTT.

CDR3 in amino acids: CASSLALGTGLGNTIYF. DNA of the CDR3: TGTGCCAGCAGCTTGGCCCTCGGGACAGGGTTGGGAAACACCATATATTTT. This chain links TRBV5-6 with TRBJ1-3; 9 bases line up with TRBD1. V lost 0 bases and J lost 4; bases outside the gene matches: 8. CDR1 and CDR2 from the germline V gene are SGHDT and YYEEEE. This CDR3 spans 17 amino acids.

The rearrangement links TRBV5-4 to TRBJ2-5; unclear D gene. CDR1 and CDR2 (germline): SGHNT, YYREEE (reference sequence). The CDR3 runs 14 residues. V lost 0 bases and J lost 5, with 11 bases in between. CDR3 in amino acids: CASSLGRREETQYF. Here the CDR3 DNA reads TGTGCCAGCAGCTTGGGACGCCGCGAGGAGACCCAGTACTTC.

The gene calls are TRBV20-1 and TRBJ2-7; TRBD2 matches at 7 bases. The CDR3 has 11 residues. The trim removed 0 bases at V and 7 bases at J, leaving 0 bases unmatched. Germline assignment: CDR1 DFQATT and CDR2 SNEGSKA (reference sequence). CDR3 residues: CSARDSGEQYF. The DNA for the CDR3 is TGCAGTGCTAGAGATAGCGGGGAGCAGTACTTC.

This clone occurred a few times. This sequence joins TRBV5-6 and TRBJ1-3; D is unclear. V dropped 4 bases and J dropped 3 bases, with 17 bases sitting between them. Germline CDR1 is SGHDT and CDR2 is YYEEEE. The CDR3 has 16 residues. The CDR3 sequence is CASSHLWGIGGNTIYF. CDR3 DNA: TGTGCCAGCAGCCACCTCTGGGGAATCGGTGGAAACACCATATATTTT.

This clone rates as medium-sized. V and J are TRBV5-1 and TRBJ1-1; D ambiguous. Germline V gives CDR1 SGHRS, CDR2 YFSETQ. The CDR3 consists of 15 residues. Between the trimmed V and J ends, which lost 0 bases and 3 bases, there was a span of 12 bases. The CDR3 DNA is TGCGCCAGCAGCTTGGAATCGGTCGGGTACACTGAAGCTTTCTTT. Translation: CASSLESVGYTEAFF.

This clone has only one observation. The gene calls are TRBV27 and TRBJ1-2, with D uncertain. CDR3 length: 16 residues. The V gene lost 6 bases and the J gene lost 3 bases, with 20 bases spanning the gap. Germline V gene data show CDR1 as MNHEY and CDR2 as SMNVEV (reference sequence). The CDR3 is CASRLRATEPHYGYTF. CDR3 in DNA: TGTGCCAGCAGATTGAGAGCGACCGAGCCCCACTATGGCTACACCTTC.

The chain links TRBV30 to TRBJ2-1; TRBD2 matches 7 bases. Germline V gene sequence: CDR1 GTSNPN, CDR2 SVGIG (reference sequence). J was trimmed by 0 bases and V by 6 bases; bases with no gene match: 8. CDR3 size: 15 residues. As DNA, the CDR3 is TGTGCCTGTGATACCGGGGGGTACTCCTACAATGAGCAGTTCTTC. Amino acids: CACDTGGYSYNEQFF.

The chain employs TRBV19 and TRBJ1-5; D uncertain. V lost 3 bases and J lost 3, with 15 bases in between. The germline V gene has CDR1 LNHDA and CDR2 SQIVND (reference sequence). This CDR3 is built from 16 residues. The CDR3 loop reads CASSISVYSPNQPQHF. The CDR3 DNA reads TGTGCCAGTAGTATTTCGGTTTACAGTCCCAATCAGCCCCAGCATTTT.

This sequence joins TRBV7-3 and TRBJ1-2; D may be TRBD1 (5 bases). CDR1 and CDR2 (germline): SGHTA, FQGTGA. V gave up 8 bases and J gave up 3 bases, with 16 bases separating them. CDR3 length: 14 amino acids. In DNA form, the CDR3 reads TGTGCCAGCGGTCGGGACGGTCTGGACTATGGCTACACCTTC. It yields the protein CASGRDGLDYGYTF.

V usage is TRBV12-5 and J usage is TRBJ2-3, with 9 bases that match TRBD2. In germline, CDR1 is LGHNT, CDR2 FRNRAP. The junction had 12 bases not matched to a gene; V was cut back by 1 base and J by 1 base. CDR3 length: 19 residues. The CDR3 DNA is TGTGCTAGTGGTTTGGGACTAGCGGAGGGAGTTCCCCGCACAGATACGCAGTATTTT. The encoded protein is CASGLGLAEGVPRTDTQYF.

The chain joins TRBV27 to TRBJ2-7, with 9 positions matching TRBD1. The germline gives CDR1 MNHEY, CDR2 SMNVEV (reference sequence). With 2 bases clipped from V and 5 bases from J, the junction kept 13 bases outside the gene matches. This CDR3 contains 17 residues. CDR3 DNA: TGTGCCAGCAGTTTAAAAATGGGGGACAGGGCAACCCACGAGCAGTACTTC. Translating gives CASSLKMGDRATHEQYF.

The chain combines TRBV19 with TRBJ1-3; D might be TRBD1 (5 bases). V was pared by 7 bases and J by 0 bases, with 10 bases between. Germline values: CDR1 LNHDA, CDR2 SQIVND (reference sequence). The CDR3 runs to 14 residues. DNA for the CDR3: TGTGCCAGTAATCCGGGACGCTCTGGAAACACCATATATTTT. Translation: CASNPGRSGNTIYF.

This clone qualifies as medium-sized. DNA for the CDR3: TGTGCCAGCAGATACGGTTTACTCGGACAGGGGGCAGAGAGGAGATCCTACGAGCAGTACTTC. This codes for CASRYGLLGQGAERRSYEQYF. This chain uses TRBV2 with TRBJ2-7; 11 bases agree with TRBD1. Per the germline V gene, CDR1 is SNHLY and CDR2 is FYNNEI. V dropped 6 bases and J dropped 1; count of bases not matched to a gene: 23. The CDR3 is made up of 21 amino acids.

V usage is TRBV28 and J usage is TRBJ1-1, with D tentatively TRBD1 (5 bases). The CDR3 runs 18 residues. The germline V gene encodes CDR1 MDHEN and CDR2 SYDVKM. V shed 4 bases and J shed 2 bases, with 23 bases lying between them. The CDR3 sequence: CASSYHSRRQGYNTEAFF. CDR3 bases: TGTGCCAGCAGTTACCACTCCCGCCGGCAGGGATATAACACTGAAGCTTTCTTT.

This sequence joins TRBV4-2 and TRBJ2-5; D possibly corresponds to TRBD2 (5 bases). The CDR3 covers 15 residues. The ends were cut back, 0 bases at V and 7 bases at J, with 15 bases in the middle. The germline CDR1 and CDR2 sequences are LGHNA and YNFKEQ. The CDR3 region is CASSQDRTSKGTQYF. CDR3 bases: TGTGCCAGCAGCCAAGATCGCACTAGTAAGGGGACCCAGTACTTC.

V and J are TRBV4-3 and TRBJ1-3, with D hard to call. Per germline, CDR1 LGHNA and CDR2 YSLEER. CDR3 length: 16 residues. V was clipped by 0 bases and J by 2 bases, with 11 bases between them. CDR3 amino acids: CASSQDEGGTGNTIYF. CDR3 in DNA: TGCGCCAGCAGCCAAGATGAGGGAGGAACTGGAAACACCATATATTTT.

The chain uses TRBV4-3 and TRBJ1-2; D perhaps matches TRBD1 (5 bases). This CDR3 region has 15 residues. In germline, CDR1 is LGHNA, CDR2 YSLEER. The V and J ends lost 0 bases and 6 bases respectively, with 14 bases between them. The CDR3 DNA follows: TGCGCCAGCAGCCAAGAGGGGGGAGAGAGTGATGGCTACACCTTC. This translates into CASSQEGGESDGYTF.

The chain recombines TRBV6-1 with TRBJ1-4; TRBD1 matches at 8 bases. CDR3 length: 14 residues. With V trimmed by 6 bases and J by 2 bases, 2 bases remained unmatched. Per the germline V gene, CDR1 is MNHNS and CDR2 is SASEGT. The CDR3: CASRTGATNEKLFF. CDR3 DNA sequence: TGTGCCAGCAGGACAGGGGCCACTAATGAAAAACTGTTTTTT.

The chain links TRBV29-1 to TRBJ2-7, with 9 bases aligning to TRBD1. The V gene's germline CDR1 is SQVTM and CDR2 ANQGSEA. The CDR3 is 14 residues long. The junction had 8 bases not matched to a gene; V was cut back by 4 bases and J by 4 bases. The CDR3 sequence: CSVVGLDRGYEQYF. CDR3 nucleotides: TGCAGCGTTGTGGGATTGGACAGGGGTTACGAGCAGTACTTC.

The genes are TRBV7-8 and TRBJ1-2; possibly TRBD1 for D (5 bases). With 4 bases removed from V and 8 bases from J, the gap between germline ends came to 14 bases. There are 13 residues in the CDR3. Germline loops: CDR1 SGHVS, CDR2 FQNEAQ. The CDR3 sequence: CASSSLKGLGYTF. The CDR3 DNA reads TGTGCCAGCAGCTCTCTAAAGGGGTTGGGCTACACCTTC.